The 19 T cell receptor beta chains presented below share a single source sample, sequenced in a study of T cells after yellow fever vaccination. TCRdb processed the 5' RACE reads anew with MiXCR; each CDR3 protein has one entry. The repertoire holds a few hundred thousand distinct CDR3 sequences, around 3.6% seen once, with 20% to 30% in the top ten. The sample here was PBMCs, taken on the day of the yellow fever booster vaccination. Every receptor here comes from a man aged 18 to 35 who received the YFV17D yellow fever vaccine.

This clonotype was observed a handful of times. This chain uses TRBV5-4 with TRBJ2-3, with 9 positions matching TRBD1. V gave up 5 bases and J gave up 11 bases; unmatched junction bases: 15. Germline CDR1 and CDR2: SGHNT and YYREEE (reference sequence). The length of the CDR3 is 15 residues. The CDR3 loop reads CASRSGGEDRGQQYF. CDR3 sequence (DNA): TGTGCCAGCAGGTCTGGCGGTGAGGACAGGGGACAGCAGTATTTT. The variable domain in full, completed from reference TRBV5-4 and TRBJ2-3, reads ETGVTQSPTHLIKTRGQQVTLRCSSQSGHNTVSWYQQALGQGPQFIFQYYREEENGRGNFPPRFSGLQFPNYSSELNVNALELDDSALYLCASRSGGEDRGQQYFGPGTRLTVL.

This clonotype was counted a few times. The chain is built from TRBV5-1 and TRBJ1-1; D uncertain. Per germline, CDR1 SGHRS and CDR2 YFSETQ. This CDR3 comprises 15 residues. Trimming cost V 0 bases and J 8 bases, with 17 bases left between them. This CDR3 reads CASSLEPGREAEAFF. Written as DNA, the CDR3 is TGCGCCAGCAGCTTGGAGCCGGGGAGGGAAGCCGAAGCTTTCTTT.

This chain's CDR3 is CASRPGDEKLFF. The CDR3 nucleotides read TGTGCCAGCCGTCCTGGGGATGAAAAACTGTTTTTT. The V gene is TRBV6-1, the J gene TRBJ1-4; D is unresolved. The ends were cut back, 8 bases at V and 6 bases at J, with 10 bases in the middle. Germline CDR1 reads MNHNS; CDR2 reads SASEGT. CDR3 length: 12 amino acids.

The chain carries TRBV7-9 and TRBJ2-3; D gene ambiguous. V was trimmed by 5 bases and J by 9 bases, leaving 27 bases between them. From germline, CDR1 is SEHNR and CDR2 FQNEAQ (reference sequence). This CDR3 has 17 residues. CDR3 sequence reads: CASSRNFLRRLQETQYF. CDR3 bases: TGTGCCAGCAGCCGAAATTTTCTAAGGCGACTGCAGGAAACGCAGTATTTT.

This clonotype was counted a few times. V and J are TRBV5-6 and TRBJ2-3; D unresolved. Trimming pared 3 bases from V and 4 bases from J, leaving 3 bases between. This CDR3 comprises 11 residues. CDR1 is SGHDT, CDR2 YYEEEE, per germline. CDR3 residues: CASSWSDTQYF. The CDR3 region has the DNA TGTGCCAGCAGCTGGTCAGATACGCAGTATTTT.

This clonotype was detected ten times or more. The chain links TRBV20-1 to TRBJ1-6; the D is unclear. V was cut by 2 bases and J by 6 bases, with 11 bases left in between. Germline assignment: CDR1 DFQATT and CDR2 SNEGSKA (reference sequence). The CDR3 length is 14 residues. CDR3 bases: TGCAGTGCTAGAATAGGGCGTACTAATTCACCCCTCCACTTT. It translates to CSARIGRTNSPLHF.

In this sample, this clonotype turned up a few times. The rearrangement uses TRBV20-1 and TRBJ2-7, with 13 bases fitting TRBD2. V trimming: 1 base; J trimming: 2 bases; junction bases outside the gene matches: 8. CDR1 and CDR2 from the germline V gene are DFQATT and SNEGSKA (reference sequence). The CDR3 totals 17 residues. The CDR3 sequence is CSARGISLAGGAYEQYV. For the CDR3, the DNA is TGCAGTGCTAGAGGAATTTCACTAGCGGGAGGGGCCTACGAGCAGTACGTC.

This sequence joins TRBV20-1 and TRBJ1-2; the match to TRBD1 covers 11 bases. Germline CDR1 DFQATT, CDR2 SNEGSKA (reference sequence). The V gene end was trimmed by 3 bases and the J gene end by 6 bases; junction bases not matched to a gene: 15. The CDR3 is made up of 17 amino acids. CDR3 amino acids: CSASPPRDRGIRHGYTF. CDR3 coding DNA: TGCAGTGCTAGTCCTCCTCGGGACAGGGGGATTCGTCATGGCTACACCTTC.

This clonotype was detected only a few times. The chain links TRBV6-5 to TRBJ1-5, with TRBD1 matching 7 bases. The germline V gene encodes CDR1 MNHEY and CDR2 SVGAGI. CDR3 length equals 13 residues. V was pared by 6 bases and J by 7 bases, with 6 bases of the junction left unmatched. CDR3 region: CASRGQTTQPQHF. The CDR3 DNA follows: TGTGCCAGCAGGGGACAGACTACCCAGCCCCAGCATTTT.

V is TRBV7-6 and J is TRBJ2-6; D gene unclear. The CDR3 spans 16 residues. CDR1 and CDR2 from the germline V gene are SGHVS and FNYEAQ. V was cut by 3 bases and J by 0 bases, with 9 bases left in between. This chain's CDR3 is CASSFGQASGANVLTF. Written as DNA, the CDR3 is TGTGCCAGCAGCTTCGGGCAGGCCTCTGGGGCCAACGTCCTGACTTTC.

This chain connects TRBV5-1 to TRBJ2-5; tentative D call: TRBD1 (6 bases). Trimming left V 4 bases short and J 5 bases short, with 15 bases between. This CDR3 is built from 14 residues. The germline gives CDR1 SGHRS, CDR2 YFSETQ. The CDR3, as DNA: TGCGCCAGCAGCAGGGCAGGGGCATTGGAGACCCAGTACTTC. It is translated as CASSRAGALETQYF.

This clonotype was seen many times. The chain is built from TRBV7-9 and TRBJ1-4; D gene ambiguous. The germline V gene has CDR1 SEHNR and CDR2 FQNEAQ (reference sequence). With 0 bases removed from V and 7 bases from J, the gap between germline ends came to 12 bases. This CDR3 is built from 15 residues. Here the CDR3 reads CASSLAWGGGEKLFF. DNA of the CDR3: TGTGCCAGCAGCTTAGCCTGGGGAGGTGGTGAAAAACTGTTTTTT.

The sample holds a few counts of this clonotype. The rearrangement joins TRBV4-3 to TRBJ2-5; D could derive from TRBD1 or TRBD2 (5 bases each). The CDR3 covers 15 residues. Looked up from germline, CDR1 is LGHNA and CDR2 is YSLEER. The V gene lost 3 bases and the J gene lost 2 bases, with 13 bases spanning the gap. The CDR3 loop is CASSQLGDEQETQYF. In DNA form, the CDR3 reads TGCGCCAGCAGCCAGTTGGGGGACGAACAAGAGACCCAGTACTTC.

This clonotype was picked up many times. CDR3 protein: CASSVGWTSGEYQETQYF. In DNA form, the CDR3 reads TGTGCCAGCAGCGTAGGCTGGACTAGCGGGGAGTACCAAGAGACCCAGTACTTC. The rearrangement links TRBV9 to TRBJ2-5; 12 nucleotides match TRBD2. Germline V CDR1 and CDR2: SGDLS, YYNGEE. The V segment lost 0 bases and the J segment 0 bases; nucleotides outside the gene matches: 6. The CDR3 extends over 18 amino acids. The variable domain in full, with the rest retrieved from reference TRBV9 and TRBJ2-5, is DSGVTQTPKHLITATGQRVTLRCSPRSGDLSVYWYQQSLDQGLQFLIQYYNGEERAKGNILERFSAQQFPDLHSELNLSSLELGDSALYFCASSVGWTSGEYQETQYFGPGTRLLVL.

This clonotype was detected many times. The genes are TRBV20-1 and TRBJ1-1, with unresolved D. The CDR3 covers 13 residues. CDR1 DFQATT and CDR2 SNEGSKA come from the germline V gene (reference sequence). Trimming removed 5 bases from V and 6 bases from J, with 16 bases in between. In nucleotides, the CDR3 is TGCAGTGCTCCGCGACAATCGATCGCTGAAGCTTTCTTT. This translates into CSAPRQSIAEAFF.

This clonotype was seen more than once but under ten times. This chain uses TRBV6-1 with TRBJ2-5, with D perhaps matching TRBD1 (6 bases). V lost 3 bases to trimming and J lost 9 bases, with 17 bases between them. The germline V gene has CDR1 MNHNS and CDR2 SASEGT. The CDR3 is 14 amino acids. The CDR3 sequence is CASSDWGPQGSQYF. Here the CDR3 DNA reads TGTGCCAGCAGTGATTGGGGGCCCCAGGGATCCCAGTACTTC.

This clonotype appeared many times. This chain joins TRBV10-3 and TRBJ2-7; D ambiguous. The length of the CDR3 is 15 residues. The germline V gene has CDR1 ENHRY and CDR2 SYGVKD. The V end was cut by 0 bases, the J end by 3 bases, with 12 bases between. CDR3 in amino acids: CAISESDEGNYEQYF. For the CDR3, the DNA is TGTGCCATCAGTGAGTCAGATGAAGGGAACTACGAGCAGTACTTC.

The chain joins TRBV7-2 to TRBJ2-2, with D possibly matching TRBD1 (5 bases). Looked up from germline, CDR1 is SGHTA and CDR2 is FQGNSA. Trimming took off 6 bases at V and 7 bases at J, with 15 bases between the two ends. This CDR3 contains 14 residues. CDR3 in amino acids: CASSNTRVGGELFF. DNA for the CDR3: TGTGCCAGCAGTAACACCAGGGTCGGCGGGGAGCTGTTTTTT.

In this sample, this clonotype turned up many times. This chain uses TRBV4-1 with TRBJ1-4; 7 bases agree with TRBD1. This CDR3 contains 18 residues. The trim removed 2 bases at V and 2 bases at J, leaving 11 bases unmatched. Germline V CDR1 and CDR2: MGHRA, YSYEKL. The DNA for the CDR3 is TGCGCCAGCAGCCAACGTCTACAGGGGAGATCGACTAATGAAAAACTGTTTTTT. Residues: CASSQRLQGRSTNEKLFF.